The 9 T cell receptor beta chains given below trace back to one sample, sequenced in a study of blood T cells in healthy people across ages. Primed by a sample-barcoded 5' primer and a J-beta primer mix, a second PCR proceeded for about 6 to 11 cycles. TCRdb re-called the 5' RACE reads through MiXCR, storing one row per CDR3 protein. The sample has around 790,000 distinct CDR3 sequences, under 45% seen once. Sequencing was carried out using blood. These receptors originate from a man aged 60-69 years in good health.

The V and J genes are TRBV10-3 and TRBJ2-1; 11 nucleotides line up with TRBD2. Unmatched junction bases numbered 14, after V lost 3 bases and J lost 4 bases. This CDR3 spans 19 amino acids. CDR1 is ENHRY, CDR2 SYGVKD, per germline. The CDR3 loop is CAISESIGASGGQYNEQFF. For the CDR3, the DNA is TGTGCCATCAGTGAATCAATCGGGGCTAGCGGGGGGCAGTACAATGAGCAGTTCTTC.

This clonotype was found many times. The chain links TRBV12-3 or TRBV12-4 to TRBJ2-7; 10 bases map to TRBD1. Losses at the gene ends were 6 bases for V and 3 bases for J; bases not matched to a gene: 2. The CDR3 is made up of 13 amino acids. CDR3 residues: CASSRDRGYEQYF. The CDR3 coding sequence is TGTGCCAGCAGCCGGGACAGGGGCTACGAGCAGTACTTC.

Relative to its sample, this clonotype is medium-sized (0.01 to 0.1%). This chain joins TRBV27 and TRBJ2-7; D is uncertain. Germline loops: CDR1 MNHEY, CDR2 SMNVEV (reference sequence). The CDR3 spans 15 residues. Trimming cost V 5 bases and J 5 bases, with 19 bases left between them. The CDR3 nucleotides are TGTGCCAGCAGTCCCTTGGCCGCCCCCTACGACGAGCAGTACTTC. It yields the protein CASSPLAAPYDEQYF.

Points on this clonotype: The germline gene is not matched at one end of the junction; a read error may be the cause. V gene TRBV4-3 combines with J gene TRBJ2-7, with TRBD1 as a possible D gene (5 bases). From germline, CDR1 is LGHNA and CDR2 YSLEER. This CDR3 region has 16 residues. This CDR3 is CTSSQVLGHSSYEQYF. The CDR3 DNA reads TGCACCAGCAGCCAAGTTTTGGGGCACAGCTCCTACGAGCAGTACTTC.

The V call is TRBV24-1, the J call TRBJ1-2; D gene ambiguous. Per the germline V gene, CDR1 is KGHDR and CDR2 is SFDVKD. Trimming took off 7 bases at V and 8 bases at J, with 16 bases between the two ends. This CDR3 has 13 residues. The CDR3 protein is CATSPDGLGGYTF. The CDR3 nucleotides are TGTGCCACCAGCCCTGACGGCTTGGGAGGCTACACCTTC.

The gene calls are TRBV7-9 and TRBJ2-4; possibly TRBD2 for D (5 bases). The V gene's germline CDR1 is SEHNR and CDR2 FQNEAQ (reference sequence). This CDR3 contains 11 residues. The V and J ends lost 3 bases and 13 bases respectively, with 10 bases between them. The CDR3, as DNA: TGTGCCAGCAGCTTGGTCCGCGGGCAGTACTTC. Translating it yields CASSLVRGQYF.

CDR3 in DNA: TGTGCCAGCAGTGAAGCACGGGAGCTGTTTTTT. Encoded protein: CASSEARELFF. The V and J genes are TRBV6-1 and TRBJ2-2; unclear D gene. Germline CDR1 is MNHNS and CDR2 is SASEGT. The CDR3 is 11 amino acids. Trimming cost V 0 bases and J 9 bases, with 2 bases left between them.

V is TRBV6-2 or TRBV6-3 and J is TRBJ2-5; unclear D gene. V shed 4 bases and J shed 1 base, with 13 bases lying between them. The germline V gene encodes CDR1 MNHEY and CDR2 SVGEGT. The CDR3 is made up of 15 amino acids. The CDR3 coding sequence is TGTGCCAGCAGTTCCCCGGTGGGAACCCAAGAGACCCAGTACTTC. Translated: CASSSPVGTQETQYF.

This clonotype came up a few times. The chain employs TRBV7-2 and TRBJ2-5; 8 bases match TRBD2. Germline loops: CDR1 SGHTA, CDR2 FQGNSA. This CDR3 contains 16 residues. The junction had 5 bases not matched to a gene; V was cut back by 1 base and J by 1 base. The chain's CDR3 is CASSLVPSGSQETQYF. The CDR3 DNA sequence: TGTGCCAGCAGCTTAGTTCCTAGCGGGTCCCAAGAGACCCAGTACTTC.